This T cell receptor (beta chain) appears in the sequencing data of a study of OX40 agonist ivuxolimab in advanced cancers. The protocol was immunoSEQ multiplex PCR, while the TCRdb copy is restricted to in-frame clones and leaves out a portion. The data contain some 83,000 clones, approximately 86% of them singletons. Losses at the gene ends were 6 bases for V and 5 bases for J; bases not matched to a gene: 2. The CDR3 has 13 residues. The germline V gene encodes CDR1 SNHLY and CDR2 FYNNEI. The gene calls are TRBV2 and TRBJ2-5; 11 bases map to TRBD2. The sample here was CD4+ or CD8+ T cells sorted from blood, taken in a trial of the OX40 agonist ivuxolimab. This TCR was recovered from an adult with an advanced solid tumor such as melanoma, head and neck, liver or kidney cancer. The CDR3, as DNA: TGTGCCAGCAGGGCTAGCGGGAGGGAGACCCAGTACTTC. This gives the protein CASRASGRETQYF. Full variable domain (outside the CDR3, taken from reference TRBV2 and TRBJ2-5): EPEVTQTPSHQVTQMGQEVILRCVPISNHLYFYWYRQILGQKVEFLVSFYNNEISEKSEIFDDQFSVERPDGSNFTLKIRSTKLEDSAMYFCASRASGRETQYFGPGTRLLVL.